The rows below give T cell receptor beta chains drawn from one sample of a study of cytomegalovirus exposure and HLA in healthy donors. TCRdb's copy holds only in-frame clones and misses some; the assay was immunoSEQ multiplex PCR. The sample lists about 93,000 clones, roughly 67% occurring once. The sequenced sample was PBMCs. Receptors originate from a boy under 18 in good health and CMV-seropositive. The CDR3 runs from the conserved cysteine through the conserved F or W.

TRBJ1-1,TRBV7-9,CASSDRVPGAEAFF
TRBJ1-4,TRBV25-1,CASSLLHGGQNEKLFF
TRBJ1-5,TRBV29-1,CSARTGVSQHF
TRBJ1-3,TRBV5-4,CASSQQGAGNTIYF
TRBJ1-2,TRBV30,CAWSAGQGAGYTF
TRBJ1-3,TRBV29-1,CSVKTGALGNTIYF
TRBJ2-3,TRBV7-8,CASSSYRDSRTDTQYF
TRBJ2-1,TRBV6-1,CASSATGSFYNEQFF
TRBJ2-3,TRBV6-6,CASSQKTGGGTDTQYF
TRBJ2-5,TRBV5-1,CASSQDKETQYF
TRBJ1-6,TRBV2,CASRVGSPLHF
TRBJ2-3,TRBV5-1,CASSLVQITDTQYF
TRBJ2-7,TRBV4-1,CASSQVGGMRVIVREQYF
TRBJ1-3,TRBV5-1,CASSLEEGRYSGNTIYF
TRBJ1-3,TRBV6-1,CASSDVAGWQLGNTIYF
TRBJ2-2,TRBV5-6,CASSLAGGSGELFF
TRBJ1-2,TRBV5-6,CASSLKRQGVSGYTF
TRBJ2-3,TRBV5-1,CASSSGTVGDTQYF
TRBJ2-5,TRBV30,CAWSAGTGVSETQYF
TRBJ2-4,TRBV5-1,CASSLPTGGGDIQYF
TRBJ1-2,TRBV18,CASSPGTEHGYTF
TRBJ2-1,TRBV7-2,CASSWTTSTSYNEQFF
TRBJ2-1,TRBV19,CASSWFSSYNEQFF
TRBJ1-1,TRBV2,CASIPLMNTEAFF
TRBJ1-1,TRBV18,CASSPLGQMNTEAFF
TRBJ2-7,TRBV18,CASSPPQGSREQYF
TRBJ2-7,TRBV25-1,CASSETGTNIYEQYF
TRBJ2-5,TRBV29-1,CSVAVGLQETQYF
TRBJ1-2,TRBV27,CASSPWGRANYGYTF
TRBJ2-7,TRBV30,CAWRPSGGSSYEQYF
TRBJ2-1,TRBV27,CASSSNVLAGGTNEQFF
TRBJ1-2,TRBV6-1,CASSVYRGENYGYTF
TRBJ2-7,TRBV10-1,CASSESSGPYEQYF
TRBJ2-7,TRBV6-5,CASSYSIGDGEVEQYF
TRBJ1-4,TRBV30,CAWSEPRTEENEKLFF
TRBJ2-5,TRBV27,CASSLGPEGETQYF
TRBJ2-7,TRBV5-1,CASSSGTVSYEQYF
TRBJ1-5,TRBV6-1,CASSVTQGELGHF
TRBJ2-1,TRBV6-4,CASSTGPRLAGVQQFF
TRBJ2-7,TRBV21-1,CASSKGTGGSYEQYF
TRBJ2-7,TRBV15,CATSRDNNLRGRGDEQYF
TRBJ1-1,TRBV18,CASSSRQNTEAFF
TRBJ1-2,TRBV5-6,CASNQRGVYGYTF
TRBJ1-1,TRBV5-1,CASSRDRRAAFF
TRBJ2-3,TRBV9,CASSVEVGGADTQYF
TRBJ2-3,TRBV5-4,CASRTGSTDTQYF
TRBJ1-2,TRBV7-9,CAVRDYGYTF